This T cell receptor beta chain emerged from a study of blood T cell repertoires in COVID-19. Across the study: The United States, Italy and Spain supplied acute and convalescent COVID-19 samples. PBMCs, B-cell-depleted T cells, or T cells provided the cDNA or gDNA that made up the material.

As to this clone: Its ends do not fully match the called genes, so a read error is possible.

Germline values: CDR1 SNHLY, CDR2 FYNNEI. The CDR3 contains 12 residues. Source study methods: Scientists estimated how many nucleated cells there were by amplifying reference gene primers. TCRdb's copy holds only in-frame clones and misses some; the assay was immunoSEQ multiplex PCR. The DNA gave D and trimming, while V, J and clone size come from that table. The sample has some 220,000 clones; approximately 80% are singletons. The material sequenced was peripheral blood. The TCR sequence derives from a human donor in a cohort sampled during active COVID-19. The chain recombines TRBV2 with TRBJ2-5, with D possibly matching TRBD2 (6 bases). This CDR3 is CASSADYLKKDF. CDR3 nucleotide sequence: TGTGCCAGCAGTGCGGACTACCTAAAAAAGGACTTC. Full variable domain (missing parts from reference TRBV2 and TRBJ2-5): EPEVTQTPSHQVTQMGQEVILRCVPISNHLYFYWYRQILGQKVEFLVSFYNNEISEKSEIFDDQFSVERPDGSNFTLKIRSTKLEDSAMYFCASSADYLKKDFGPGTRLLVL.